Each of the 32 T cell receptor beta chains below was sequenced from the same sample in a study of glioma-infiltrating T cells. The iRepertoire nested amplicon-rescue multiplex PCR amplified TCR alpha and beta CDR3s from RNA. TCRdb redid the calling of the multiplex PCR reads with MiXCR, one entry per CDR3 protein. Found here are approximately 120,000 distinct CDR3 sequences, roughly 24% of them singletons; the top ten hold 13% to 15%. The specimen sequenced was glioma tissue, nonneoplastic brain tissue, or PBMCs (not recorded which). The receptors here all came from a human donor with low-grade glioma or glioblastoma, undergoing nonglioma brain surgery, or in good health (not recorded which).

This clonotype was counted many times. The V gene is TRBV27, the J gene TRBJ2-7; D is perhaps TRBD1 or TRBD2 (5 bases each). Germline V CDR1 and CDR2: MNHEY, SMNVEV (reference sequence). This CDR3 is built from 14 residues. The V gene lost 7 bases and the J gene lost 1 base, with 14 bases spanning the gap. CDR3 in amino acids: CASNPSGASYEQYF. The CDR3 DNA reads TGTGCCAGCAATCCATCCGGGGCTTCCTACGAGCAGTACTTC.

This clonotype appeared many times. The V and J genes are TRBV27 and TRBJ1-5, with a possible D match to TRBD1 (6 bases). V lost 8 bases to trimming and J lost 0 bases, with 14 bases between them. This CDR3 contains 15 residues. Germline CDR1 MNHEY, CDR2 SMNVEV (reference sequence). CDR3 residues: CASRVRGDSNQPQHF. In nucleotides, the CDR3 is TGTGCCAGCCGAGTAAGGGGGGATAGCAATCAGCCCCAGCATTTT.

This clonotype came up many times. The V and J genes are TRBV7-9 and TRBJ1-1; the D is unclear. Germline values: CDR1 SEHNR, CDR2 FQNEAQ (reference sequence). The CDR3 is 13 amino acids. The V end lost 1 base, the J end lost 3 bases, and 6 bases lay between the germline ends. The CDR3 protein is CASSLVSDTEAFF. The CDR3 bases are TGTGCCAGCAGCTTAGTAAGTGACACTGAAGCTTTCTTT.

This clonotype was detected many times. This rearrangement joins TRBV18 to TRBJ2-1; the D is unclear. V was trimmed by 5 bases and J by 1 base, leaving 12 bases between them. In germline, CDR1 is KGHSH, CDR2 LQKENI. CDR3 length equals 15 residues. The CDR3 bases are TGTGCCAGCTCAGAGACTGGCCAATCCTACAATGAGCAGTTCTTC. Its protein product is CASSETGQSYNEQFF.

A word on this clonotype: A much larger clone lies a single base off, so this may be a read error. The rearrangement links TRBV14 to TRBJ2-7; 7 nucleotides agree with TRBD2. Per the germline V gene, CDR1 is SGHDN and CDR2 is FVKESK. V gave up 7 bases and J gave up 7 bases; unmatched junction bases: 10. The CDR3 spans 13 residues. The CDR3 protein is CASTRSLAREQYF. DNA for the CDR3: TGTGCCAGCACACGCTCACTAGCGAGAGAGCAGTACTTC.

To note about this clonotype: An end of the junction differs from the germline gene, which may be a read error. This chain joins TRBV3-1 and TRBJ2-1, with D tentatively TRBD1 (5 bases). Germline CDR1 LGHDT, CDR2 YNNKEL (reference sequence). The CDR3 runs 16 residues. The CDR3 bases are TGTGCCGGCAGATCCAGGGAAGGGGACTCCTACAATGAGCAGTTCTTC. Translated, it gives CAGRSREGDSYNEQFF.

J is TRBJ2-5 and V is TRBV11-2, with 10 bases lining up with TRBD2. This CDR3 contains 15 residues. The V and J ends lost 4 bases and 2 bases, in that order; junction bases with no gene match: 4. CDR1 and CDR2 (germline): SGHAT, FQNNGV. For the CDR3, the DNA is TGTGCCAGCAGCTCGGGACTAGCGTTTCAAGAGACCCAGTACTTC. Encoded protein: CASSSGLAFQETQYF.

This clonotype was seen ten or more times. The chain employs TRBV6-1 and TRBJ2-7, with D maybe TRBD2 (6 bases). The germline V gene encodes CDR1 MNHNS and CDR2 SASEGT. CDR3 length: 15 residues. The ends were cut back, 5 bases at V and 4 bases at J, with 18 bases in the middle. The CDR3 DNA is TGTGCCAGCAGTTCACAAAGGCCGGGAGCATACGAGCAGTACTTC. The encoded protein is CASSSQRPGAYEQYF.

This clonotype was observed many times. The rearrangement links TRBV6-1 to TRBJ1-1; D is uncertain. From germline, CDR1 is MNHNS and CDR2 SASEGT. The CDR3 is 11 residues long. V lost 4 bases, J lost 10 bases, and 10 bases lay in between. CDR3 sequence: CASSVRSRAFF. The CDR3 nucleotides are TGTGCCAGCAGTGTCCGGAGCCGAGCTTTCTTT.

The sample holds many counts of this clonotype. This rearrangement joins TRBV7-2 to TRBJ2-3; D is perhaps TRBD2 (6 bases). This CDR3 has 15 residues. Trimming took off 3 bases at V and 1 base at J, with 11 bases between the two ends. CDR1 SGHTA and CDR2 FQGNSA come from the germline V gene. The CDR3 bases are TGTGCCAGCAGCTTCGGGGGAGGACGCACAGATACGCAGTATTTT. Its protein is CASSFGGGRTDTQYF.

This clonotype was detected only a few times. An end of the junction does not agree with germline; a read error may underlie this. The chain has TRBV6-9 and TRBJ2-2; the D gene is possibly TRBD2 (5 bases). CDR1 MNHGY and CDR2 SVAAGI come from the germline V gene. The CDR3 covers 13 residues. The DNA for the CDR3 is TGTGCCAGCAGTTACTTGGTGACCGGGGATCTGTTTTTT. Translated, it gives CASSYLVTGDLFF.

This clonotype was recorded at least ten times. The chain uses TRBV6-1 and TRBJ2-1; 7 positions match TRBD1. The CDR3 is made up of 16 amino acids. Trimming cost V 0 bases and J 5 bases; bases outside gene matches: 7. Looked up from germline, CDR1 is MNHNS and CDR2 is SASEGT. The CDR3 coding sequence is TGTGCCAGCAGTGAAGCGGACAGGAAGGACAACAATGAGCAGTTCTTC. Encoded protein: CASSEADRKDNNEQFF.

Turning to this clonotype: A read error may explain this, as a much larger clone is one base away. The chain joins TRBV4-1 to TRBJ2-1; 7 bases line up with TRBD2. Germline CDR1 reads MGHRA; CDR2 reads YSYEKL. CDR3 size: 15 residues. V was pared by 4 bases and J by 7 bases, with 10 bases of the junction left unmatched. As DNA, the CDR3 is TGCGCCAGCAGCCCAACCTGGACGGGGGGAAATGAGCAGTTCTTC. Translated, it gives CASSPTWTGGNEQFF.

Worth noting for this clonotype: Being one base from a much bigger clone, this may be a read error. The chain recombines TRBV4-1 with TRBJ1-1; possible D gene TRBD1, 6 bases. This CDR3 has 15 amino acids. Germline lookup yields CDR1 MGHRA and CDR2 YSYEKL. CDR3: CTSSQEGRGPAEAFF. CDR3 nucleotide sequence: TGCACCAGCAGCCAAGAAGGGCGGGGGCCGGCTGAAGCTTTCTTT.

In its sample, this clonotype was seen many times. The CDR3 DNA follows: TGCAGCGTTGCCCTTCGGGGTAACACCGGGGAGCTGTTTTTT. It yields the protein CSVALRGNTGELFF. The genes are TRBV29-1 and TRBJ2-2; tentatively, D is TRBD2 (5 bases). V was trimmed by 4 bases and J by 2 bases, leaving 11 bases between them. The V gene's germline CDR1 is SQVTM and CDR2 ANQGSEA. The CDR3 contains 14 residues.

The table lists this clonotype with a few counts. The chain employs TRBV5-8 and TRBJ2-3; 9 bases fit TRBD1. The J segment lost 0 bases and the V segment lost 1 base, leaving 6 bases of the junction unmatched. This CDR3 contains 17 residues. Germline lookup yields CDR1 SGHTS and CDR2 YDEGEE. In nucleotides, the CDR3 is TGTGCCAGCAGCTTGACAGGGGGCTCCTTTAGCACAGATACGCAGTATTTT. Protein product: CASSLTGGSFSTDTQYF.

The chain combines TRBV29-1 with TRBJ2-1; 9 nucleotides match TRBD2. Germline V gene data show CDR1 as SQVTM and CDR2 as ANQGSEA. This CDR3 region has 13 residues. Losses at the gene ends were 7 bases for V and 9 bases for J; bases not matched to a gene: 10. As DNA, the CDR3 is TGCAGCGCAGTAGCGGGAGCCCCATCTGAGCAGTTCTTC. This translates into CSAVAGAPSEQFF.

This clonotype occurred many times. The chain joins TRBV19 to TRBJ1-2, with D maybe TRBD1 (5 bases). Trimming stripped 2 bases from V and 1 base from J, with 8 bases between. The germline gives CDR1 LNHDA, CDR2 SQIVND (reference sequence). CDR3 size: 14 residues. The CDR3 DNA reads TGTGCCAGTAGTATACCAGGGATTAACTATGGCTACACCTTC. It yields the protein CASSIPGINYGYTF.

This clonotype was picked up many times. The chain recombines TRBV10-2 with TRBJ2-5; 7 nucleotides agree with TRBD2. CDR3 length equals 16 residues. CDR1 WSHSY and CDR2 SAAADI come from the germline V gene. The V segment lost 3 bases and the J segment 4 bases; nucleotides outside the gene matches: 11. CDR3 amino acids: CASSDLRGAGRETQYF. The CDR3 nucleotides read TGCGCCAGCAGTGATCTACGGGGAGCGGGGCGAGAGACCCAGTACTTC.

This clonotype has ten or more counts. This chain connects TRBV28 to TRBJ1-6, with TRBD1 as a possible D gene (5 bases). Trimming shortened V by 3 bases and J by 7 bases, and 10 bases separated the two germline ends. CDR3 length: 14 residues. Germline V gene sequence: CDR1 MDHEN, CDR2 SYDVKM. The CDR3 protein is CASSFLQGNSPLHF. The CDR3 coding sequence is TGTGCCAGCAGTTTCCTCCAGGGCAATTCACCCCTCCACTTT.

This clonotype has at least ten counts. The chain carries TRBV11-2 and TRBJ2-7; D possibly corresponds to TRBD2 (5 bases). Trimming stripped 2 bases from V and 3 bases from J, with 14 bases between. CDR1 is SGHAT, CDR2 FQNNGV, per germline. The CDR3 length is 15 residues. The CDR3 region has the DNA TGTGCCAGCAGCTTATTCGAGGGAGCCGACTACGAGCAGTACTTC. This codes for CASSLFEGADYEQYF.

In regard to this clonotype: The junction differs from germline at one of its ends, possibly a read error. This chain connects TRBV20-1 to TRBJ2-1; tentatively, D is TRBD2 (6 bases). Germline CDR1 reads DFQATT; CDR2 reads SNEGSKA (reference sequence). The CDR3 totals 16 residues. CDR3 in DNA: TGCAGTGCTAGAGATCCCGCCGCGGGGTACTCGGATGAGCAGCTCTTC. Amino acids: CSARDPAAGYSDEQLF.

This clonotype was counted ten times or more. The chain joins TRBV28 to TRBJ2-7, with TRBD2 matching 7 bases. The V segment lost 6 bases and the J segment 8 bases; nucleotides outside the gene matches: 10. The V gene's germline CDR1 is MDHEN and CDR2 SYDVKM. The CDR3 spans 13 residues. CDR3 in DNA: TGTGCCAGCAGCCAACAGACTAGCCGTCAGCAGTACTTC. Protein product: CASSQQTSRQQYF.

The chain combines TRBV20-1 with TRBJ2-3, with 8 bases matching TRBD2. The V gene's germline CDR1 is DFQATT and CDR2 SNEGSKA (reference sequence). This CDR3 has 16 residues. The V and J ends lost 3 bases and 3 bases, in that order; junction bases with no gene match: 11. CDR3 sequence reads: CSASDGRATNTDTQYF. DNA for the CDR3: TGCAGTGCTAGTGACGGGAGGGCCACGAATACAGATACGCAGTATTTT.

This clonotype turned up a few times. The chain has TRBV29-1 and TRBJ2-1; weak D call: TRBD2 (5 bases). Trimming removed 7 bases from V and 9 bases from J, with 19 bases in between. Germline V CDR1 and CDR2: SQVTM, ANQGSEA. The CDR3 runs 13 residues. In nucleotides, the CDR3 is TGCAGCGCCCAATTAGGGAGAGTCGCTGAGCAGTTCTTC. It specifies CSAQLGRVAEQFF.

As to this clonotype: Being one base from a much bigger clone, this may be a read error. The CDR3 protein is CASSATTGSTPLHF. The CDR3 DNA reads TGTGCCAGCAGTGCGACGACAGGTTCGACACCCCTCCACTTT. V usage is TRBV2 and J usage is TRBJ1-6; a weak D match, TRBD1 (6 bases). Germline loops: CDR1 SNHLY, CDR2 FYNNEI. The CDR3 runs to 14 residues. V was pared by 4 bases and J by 11 bases, with 15 bases between.

About this clonotype itself: The junction departs from the called germline gene at one end, perhaps through a read error. This chain joins TRBV6-6 and TRBJ2-7; D might be TRBD1 (5 bases). CDR1 and CDR2 from the germline V gene are MNHNY and SVGAGI (reference sequence). The CDR3 is 15 residues long. The CDR3 region has the DNA TGTGCCAGCAGTTACTCTGGACATGAAACCTACGGGCAGTACTTC. It specifies CASSYSGHETYGQYF.

This clonotype has a count of ten or more. DNA of the CDR3: TGTGCCACCAGTGACCTGCCCCGGGACCGCGCCTACGAGCAGTACTTC. This codes for CATSDLPRDRAYEQYF. The chain carries TRBV24-1 and TRBJ2-7, with D possibly being TRBD1 or TRBD2 (5 bases each). This CDR3 is 16 amino acids long. The germline CDR1 and CDR2 sequences are KGHDR and SFDVKD. With 4 bases removed from V and 2 bases from J, the gap between germline ends came to 17 bases.

Remarks on this clonotype: An end of the junction differs from the germline gene, which may be a read error. This rearrangement joins TRBV7-2 to TRBJ2-7, with D perhaps TRBD1 or TRBD2 (5 bases each). The CDR3 runs 15 residues. Per germline, CDR1 SGHTA and CDR2 FQGNSA. The CDR3 DNA reads TGTGCCAGCAGCTTAGGTAATGGGGCCCAGGGAGAGCAGTACTTT. Amino acid sequence: CASSLGNGAQGEQYF.

This sequence joins TRBV30 and TRBJ2-1, with TRBD2 matching over 8 bases. CDR3 length: 14 residues. Germline values: CDR1 GTSNPN, CDR2 SVGIG (reference sequence). With 6 bases clipped from V and 0 bases from J, the junction kept 4 bases outside the gene matches. For the CDR3, the DNA is TGTGCCTGCCGGGGGGGACCCTCCTACAATGAGCAGTTCTTC. It specifies CACRGGPSYNEQFF.

There are many counts of this clonotype. The chain combines TRBV20-1 with TRBJ1-1, with D uncertain. Germline CDR1 is DFQATT and CDR2 is SNEGSKA (reference sequence). V was shortened by 0 bases and J by 1 base, with 12 bases between the two germline ends. The CDR3 sequence is 15 residues long. The CDR3 here is CSARDPSRGNTEAFF. CDR3 bases: TGCAGTGCTAGAGATCCCTCAAGAGGGAACACTGAAGCTTTCTTT.

As concerns this clonotype: A much larger clone sits a single nucleotide away, making a read error possible. This rearrangement joins TRBV29-1 to TRBJ2-1; D is unclear. The CDR3 covers 11 residues. Germline V gives CDR1 SQVTM, CDR2 ANQGSEA. Trimming pared 7 bases from V and 9 bases from J, leaving 13 bases between. The DNA of the CDR3 is TGCAGCGCATCTAATGAAACTGAGCAGTTCTTC. Encoded protein: CSASNETEQFF.